The present entry profiles one TCR beta chain with its context. The antigen remains undetermined. This sample was taken from a study of cytomegalovirus exposure and HLA in healthy donors. Healthy bone marrow donors made up the donor group. PCR primers comprised 60 Vbeta and 13 Jbeta primers. Profiling relied on immunoSEQ multiplex PCR, and the TCRdb table lists in-frame clones only, not all of them. Here the sample spans some 200,000 clones, roughly 80% being singletons. Study observations and caveats: HLA alleles were associated with 15,000 to 20,000 TCR beta sequences in a later analysis at 0.05 false discovery rate.

The source of this sequence is a woman between 18 and 29 years old in good health and CMV-seronegative. Specimen: PBMCs.

CDR3 sequence (DNA): TGTGCCAGCAGCGAAAAGGGGGGGGGAGGCACCGGGGAGCTGTTTTTT. The encoded protein is CASSEKGGGGTGELFF. V is TRBV9 and J is TRBJ2-2, with a weak D call TRBD2 (7 bases). CDR1 is SGDLS, CDR2 YYNGEE, per germline. V dropped 3 bases and J dropped 4 bases, with 16 bases sitting between them. CDR3 length: 16 amino acids.